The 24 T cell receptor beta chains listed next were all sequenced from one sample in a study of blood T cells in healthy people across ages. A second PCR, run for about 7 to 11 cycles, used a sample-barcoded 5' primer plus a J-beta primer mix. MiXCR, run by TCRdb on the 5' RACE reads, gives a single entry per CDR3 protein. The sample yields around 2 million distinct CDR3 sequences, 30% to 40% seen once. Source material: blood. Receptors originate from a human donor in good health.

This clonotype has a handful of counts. The chain's CDR3 is CSARDPLAGDTQYF. The CDR3 region has the DNA TGCAGTGCTAGAGACCCCTTAGCAGGAGATACGCAGTATTTT. V and J are TRBV20-1 and TRBJ2-3, with unresolved D. This CDR3 has 14 amino acids. The V end was cut by 0 bases, the J end by 5 bases, with 12 bases between. Germline V gene data show CDR1 as DFQATT and CDR2 as SNEGSKA (reference sequence).

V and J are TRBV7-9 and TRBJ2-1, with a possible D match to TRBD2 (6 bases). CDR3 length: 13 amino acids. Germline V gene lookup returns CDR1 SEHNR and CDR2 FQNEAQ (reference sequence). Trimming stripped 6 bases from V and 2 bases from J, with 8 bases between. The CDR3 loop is CASSSSAYNEQFF. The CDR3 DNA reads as TGTGCCAGCAGTTCTAGCGCCTACAATGAGCAGTTCTTC.

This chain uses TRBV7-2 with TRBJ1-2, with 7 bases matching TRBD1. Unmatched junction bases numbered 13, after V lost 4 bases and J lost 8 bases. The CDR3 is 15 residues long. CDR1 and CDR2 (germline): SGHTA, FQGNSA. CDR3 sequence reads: CASSSGGTQMGGYTF. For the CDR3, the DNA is TGTGCCAGCAGCTCAGGGGGTACACAGATGGGAGGCTACACCTTC.

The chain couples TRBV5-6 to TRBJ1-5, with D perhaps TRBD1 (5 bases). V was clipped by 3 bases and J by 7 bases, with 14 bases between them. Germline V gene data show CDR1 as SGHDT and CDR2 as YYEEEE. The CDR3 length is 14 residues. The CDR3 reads CASSWGNLGQPQHF. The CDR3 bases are TGTGCCAGCAGCTGGGGGAATCTCGGGCAGCCCCAGCATTTT.

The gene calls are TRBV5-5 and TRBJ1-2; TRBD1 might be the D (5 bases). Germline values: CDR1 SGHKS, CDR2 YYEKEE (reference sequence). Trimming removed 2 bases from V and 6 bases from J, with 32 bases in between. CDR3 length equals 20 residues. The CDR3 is CASSFQTLLRRFSRDHGYTF. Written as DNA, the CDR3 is TGTGCCAGCAGCTTCCAAACTTTACTCAGACGATTTTCAAGGGACCATGGCTACACCTTC.

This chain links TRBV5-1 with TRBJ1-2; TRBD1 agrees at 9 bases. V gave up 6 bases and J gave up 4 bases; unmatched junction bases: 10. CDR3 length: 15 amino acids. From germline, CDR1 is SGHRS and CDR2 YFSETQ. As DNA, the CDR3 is TGCGCCAGCACCCAGGGACAGGGTATCGGCTATGGCTACACCTTC. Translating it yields CASTQGQGIGYGYTF.

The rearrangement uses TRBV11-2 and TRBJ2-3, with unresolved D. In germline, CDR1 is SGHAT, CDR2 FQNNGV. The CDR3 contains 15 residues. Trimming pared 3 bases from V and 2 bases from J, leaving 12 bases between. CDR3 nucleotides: TGTGCCAGCAGCTTTAATGGGCTTCCCACAGATACGCAGTATTTT. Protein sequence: CASSFNGLPTDTQYF.

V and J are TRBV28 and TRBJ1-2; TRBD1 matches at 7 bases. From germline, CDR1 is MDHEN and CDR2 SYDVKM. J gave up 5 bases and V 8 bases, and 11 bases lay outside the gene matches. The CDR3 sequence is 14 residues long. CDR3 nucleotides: TGTGCCAGCGCTCTAACAGGGGATGGATATGGCTACACCTTC. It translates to CASALTGDGYGYTF.

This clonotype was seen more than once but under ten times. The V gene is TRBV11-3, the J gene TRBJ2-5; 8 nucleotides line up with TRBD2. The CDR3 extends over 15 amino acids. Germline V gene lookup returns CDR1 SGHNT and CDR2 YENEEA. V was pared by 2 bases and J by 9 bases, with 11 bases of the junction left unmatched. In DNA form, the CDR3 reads TGTGCCAGCAGCTTATTGCGGGGGGCCGGGGAGGCCCAGTACTTC. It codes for CASSLLRGAGEAQYF.

The CDR3: CASSLGEPQHF. The CDR3 region has the DNA TGTGCCAGCAGTTTAGGTGAGCCCCAGCATTTT. This rearrangement joins TRBV12-3 or TRBV12-4 to TRBJ1-5, with D unresolved. The V end was cut by 1 base, the J end by 8 bases, with 3 bases between. The CDR3 is 11 amino acids.

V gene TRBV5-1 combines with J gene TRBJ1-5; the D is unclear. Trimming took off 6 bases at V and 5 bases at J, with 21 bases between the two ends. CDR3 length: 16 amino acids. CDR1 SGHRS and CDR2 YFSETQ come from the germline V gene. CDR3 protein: CASIFTFHQVYQPQHF. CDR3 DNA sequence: TGCGCCAGCATCTTTACCTTCCACCAGGTTTATCAGCCCCAGCATTTT.

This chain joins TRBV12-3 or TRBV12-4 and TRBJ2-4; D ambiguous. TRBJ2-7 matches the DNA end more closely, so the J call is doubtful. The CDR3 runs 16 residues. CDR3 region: CASSFPGTSSSYEQYF. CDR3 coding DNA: TGTGCCAGCAGTTTCCCGGGCACTTCAAGCTCCTACGAGCAGTACTTC.

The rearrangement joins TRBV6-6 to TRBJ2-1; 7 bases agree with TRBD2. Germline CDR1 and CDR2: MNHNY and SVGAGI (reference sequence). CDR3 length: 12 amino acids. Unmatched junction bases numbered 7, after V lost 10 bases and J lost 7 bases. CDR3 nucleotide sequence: TGTGCCACCCGTCTGGGGGGGAATGAGCAGTTCTTC. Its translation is CATRLGGNEQFF.

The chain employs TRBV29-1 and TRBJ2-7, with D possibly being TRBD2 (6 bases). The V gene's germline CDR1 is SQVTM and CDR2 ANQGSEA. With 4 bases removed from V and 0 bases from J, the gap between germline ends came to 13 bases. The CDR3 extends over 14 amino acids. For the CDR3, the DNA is TGCAGCGTTGTAGGCGGGGACCACTCCTACGAGCAGTACTTC. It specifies CSVVGGDHSYEQYF.

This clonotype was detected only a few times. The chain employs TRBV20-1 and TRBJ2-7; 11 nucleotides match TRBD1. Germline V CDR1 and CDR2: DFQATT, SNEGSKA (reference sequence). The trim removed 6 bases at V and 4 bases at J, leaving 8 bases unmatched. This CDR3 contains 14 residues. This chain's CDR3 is CSAPRDRGLYEQYF. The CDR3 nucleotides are TGCAGTGCCCCCCGGGACAGGGGGTTGTACGAGCAGTACTTC.

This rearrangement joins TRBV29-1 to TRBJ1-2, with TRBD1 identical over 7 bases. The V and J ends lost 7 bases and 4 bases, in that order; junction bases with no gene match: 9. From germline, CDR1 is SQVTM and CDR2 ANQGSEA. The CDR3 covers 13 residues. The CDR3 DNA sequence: TGCAGCGCTGGGGACAGCCAGACCTATGGCTACACCTTC. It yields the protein CSAGDSQTYGYTF.

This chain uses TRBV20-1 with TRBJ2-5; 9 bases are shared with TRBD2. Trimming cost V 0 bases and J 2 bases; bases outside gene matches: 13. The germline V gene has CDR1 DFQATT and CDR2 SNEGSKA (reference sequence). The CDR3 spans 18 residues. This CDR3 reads CSARDGNSGGYFQETQYF. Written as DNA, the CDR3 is TGCAGTGCTAGAGATGGTAATAGCGGGGGCTACTTTCAAGAGACCCAGTACTTC.

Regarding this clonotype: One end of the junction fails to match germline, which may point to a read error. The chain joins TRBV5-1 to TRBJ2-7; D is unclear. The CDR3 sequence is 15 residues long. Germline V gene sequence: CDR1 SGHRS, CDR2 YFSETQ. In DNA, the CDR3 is TGTGCCAGCAGCCCCAGCCCAGGCTGGGGAACCGAGCAGTACTTC. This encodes CASSPSPGWGTEQYF.

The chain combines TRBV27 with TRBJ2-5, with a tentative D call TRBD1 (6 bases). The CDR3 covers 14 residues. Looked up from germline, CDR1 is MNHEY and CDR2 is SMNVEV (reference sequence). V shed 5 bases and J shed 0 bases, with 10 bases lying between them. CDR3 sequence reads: CASSPQGYQETQYF. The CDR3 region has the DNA TGTGCCAGCAGTCCCCAGGGGTACCAAGAGACCCAGTACTTC.

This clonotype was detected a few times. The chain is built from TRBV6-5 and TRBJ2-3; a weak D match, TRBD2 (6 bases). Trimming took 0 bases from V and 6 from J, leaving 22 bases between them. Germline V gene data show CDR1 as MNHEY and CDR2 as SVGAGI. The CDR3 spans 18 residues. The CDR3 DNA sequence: TGTGCCAGCAGTTACTCGCAGTCGGGGCGGGGTAGTTGGGATACGCAGTATTTT. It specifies CASSYSQSGRGSWDTQYF.

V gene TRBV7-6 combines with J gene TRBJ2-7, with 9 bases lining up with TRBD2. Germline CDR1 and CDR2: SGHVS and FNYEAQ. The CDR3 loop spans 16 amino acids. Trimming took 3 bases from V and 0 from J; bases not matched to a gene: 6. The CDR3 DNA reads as TGTGCCAGCAGCTTGGGTAGCGGGGGACCCTCCTACGAGCAGTACTTC. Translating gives CASSLGSGGPSYEQYF.

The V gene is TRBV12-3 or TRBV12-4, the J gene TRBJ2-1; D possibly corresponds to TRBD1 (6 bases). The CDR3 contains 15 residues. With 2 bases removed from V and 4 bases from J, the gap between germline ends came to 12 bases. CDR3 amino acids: CASSLNPDRYNEQFF. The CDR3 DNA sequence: TGTGCCAGCAGTTTAAACCCGGACAGATACAATGAGCAGTTCTTC.

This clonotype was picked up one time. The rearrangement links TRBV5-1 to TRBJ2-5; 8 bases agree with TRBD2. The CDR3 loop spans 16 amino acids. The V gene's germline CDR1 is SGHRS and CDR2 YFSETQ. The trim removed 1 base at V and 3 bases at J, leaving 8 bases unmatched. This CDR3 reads CASSLKTSAGEETQYF. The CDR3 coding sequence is TGCGCCAGCAGCTTGAAGACTAGCGCGGGGGAAGAGACCCAGTACTTC.

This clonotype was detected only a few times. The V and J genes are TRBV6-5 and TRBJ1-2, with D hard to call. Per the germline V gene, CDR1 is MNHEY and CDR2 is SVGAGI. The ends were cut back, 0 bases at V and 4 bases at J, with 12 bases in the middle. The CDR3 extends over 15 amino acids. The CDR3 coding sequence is TGTGCCAGCAGTTACTCAGAAGGGCAACTCTATGGCTACACCTTC. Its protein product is CASSYSEGQLYGYTF.